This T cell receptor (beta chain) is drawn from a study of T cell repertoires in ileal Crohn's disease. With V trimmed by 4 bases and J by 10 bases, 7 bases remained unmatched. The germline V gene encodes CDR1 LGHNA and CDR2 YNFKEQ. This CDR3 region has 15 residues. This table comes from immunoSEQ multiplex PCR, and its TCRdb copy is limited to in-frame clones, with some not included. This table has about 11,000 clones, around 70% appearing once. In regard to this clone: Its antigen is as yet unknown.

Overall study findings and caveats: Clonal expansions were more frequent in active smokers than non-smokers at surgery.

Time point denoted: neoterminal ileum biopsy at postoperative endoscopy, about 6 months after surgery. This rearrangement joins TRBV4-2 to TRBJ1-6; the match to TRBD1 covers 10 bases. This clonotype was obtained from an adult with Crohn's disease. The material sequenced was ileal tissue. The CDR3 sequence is CASSPGQGLGSPLHF. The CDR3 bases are TGTGCCAGCAGCCCGGGACAGGGGTTGGGGTCACCCCTCCACTTT.